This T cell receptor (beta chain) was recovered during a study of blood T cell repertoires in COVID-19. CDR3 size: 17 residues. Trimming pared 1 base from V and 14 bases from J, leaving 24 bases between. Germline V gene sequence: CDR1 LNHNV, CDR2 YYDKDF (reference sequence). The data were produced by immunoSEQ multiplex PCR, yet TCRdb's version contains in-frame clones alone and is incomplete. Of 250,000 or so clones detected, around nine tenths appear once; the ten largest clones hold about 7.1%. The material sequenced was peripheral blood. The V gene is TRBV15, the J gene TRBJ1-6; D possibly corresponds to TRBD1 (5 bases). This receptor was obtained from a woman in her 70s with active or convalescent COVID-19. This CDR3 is CATSRGGGQGLRFTLHF. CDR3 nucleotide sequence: TGTGCCACCAGCAGAGGCGGAGGGCAGGGCCTAAGGTTCACCCTCCACTTT.